Shown below are 18 T cell receptor beta chains from a single sample sequenced in a study of control samples from healthy donors and cancer patients. Using immunoSEQ multiplex PCR, the repertoire was profiled, and TCRdb retains in-frame clones only, with some absent. The sample shows about 49,000 clones, approximately 83% of them seen only once. Sequenced: PBMCs. The receptors were sampled from a woman in her fifties or sixties with lung cancer.

V usage is TRBV27 and J usage is TRBJ1-5, with TRBD1 matching 7 bases. This CDR3 spans 14 amino acids. Germline CDR1 MNHEY, CDR2 SMNVEV (reference sequence). Trimming cost V 5 bases and J 5 bases; bases outside gene matches: 6. The DNA for the CDR3 is TGTGCCAGCAGTCCCCCGGGACAGCATCAGCCCCAGCATTTT. This translates into CASSPPGQHQPQHF.

The chain carries TRBV5-1 and TRBJ1-2; D perhaps matches TRBD1 (5 bases). The CDR3 runs to 13 residues. Germline V lookup: CDR1 SGHRS, CDR2 YFSETQ. Trimming removed 3 bases at V and 3 bases at J, with 9 bases between. The CDR3 DNA reads as TGCGCCAGCAGCTCGGGACGGGACTATGGCTACACCTTC. It translates to CASSSGRDYGYTF.

CDR3 coding DNA: TGTGCCAGCAGCCAAACTCCAGGGTACGGTAATGAAAAACTGTTTTTT. Its translation: CASSQTPGYGNEKLFF. The rearrangement links TRBV7-9 to TRBJ1-4; the D gene is possibly TRBD1 (5 bases). The CDR3 contains 16 residues. Germline V lookup: CDR1 SEHNR, CDR2 FQNEAQ (reference sequence). Trimming removed 5 bases at V and 4 bases at J, with 17 bases between.

The chain is built from TRBV7-9 and TRBJ1-4, with 10 positions matching TRBD1. The CDR3 spans 15 residues. From germline, CDR1 is SEHNR and CDR2 FQNEAQ (reference sequence). The CDR3 DNA sequence: TGTGCTACCGGCCAAGGGGGGACAGGGGACGGAAAACTGTTTTTT. The encoded protein is CATGQGGTGDGKLFF.

The chain recombines TRBV5-1 with TRBJ1-1, with 7 bases lining up with TRBD1. CDR3 length: 15 residues. Germline CDR1 reads SGHRS; CDR2 reads YFSETQ. The V and J ends lost 1 base and 1 base, in that order; junction bases with no gene match: 4. Here the CDR3 reads CASSLNRGRNTEAFF. The CDR3 nucleotides read TGCGCCAGCAGCTTGAACAGGGGCCGGAACACTGAAGCTTTCTTT.

The rearrangement uses TRBV2 and TRBJ1-1; maybe TRBD1 (6 bases). Trimming removed 7 bases at V and 1 base at J, with 16 bases between. The CDR3 is 15 residues long. CDR1 and CDR2 from the germline V gene are SNHLY and FYNNEI. This chain's CDR3 is CASILRDTPNTEAFF. Here the CDR3 DNA reads TGTGCCAGCATCCTTCGGGACACCCCGAACACTGAAGCTTTCTTT.

The chain employs TRBV28 and TRBJ1-1, with 7 bases that match TRBD1. CDR1 and CDR2 (germline): MDHEN, SYDVKM. V gave up 5 bases and J gave up 11 bases; unmatched junction bases: 8. This CDR3 has 12 amino acids. The CDR3 nucleotides read TGTGCCAGCAGTACCCGACAGGGAGACGCTTTCTTT. Translated, it gives CASSTRQGDAFF.

There are a few counts of this clone. This chain connects TRBV5-1 to TRBJ2-3, with TRBD2 matching over 16 bases. The CDR3 runs 17 residues. Germline CDR1 and CDR2: SGHRS and YFSETQ. After removal of 4 bases from V and 3 bases from J, the junction contained 5 bases not matched to a gene. The DNA of the CDR3 is TGCGCCAGCAGCGGCGGGACTAGCGGGGGGGCGACAGATACGCAGTATTTT. It codes for CASSGGTSGGATDTQYF.

The sample holds a few counts of this clone. This chain connects TRBV28 to TRBJ1-5; D gene ambiguous. CDR1 MDHEN and CDR2 SYDVKM come from the germline V gene. This CDR3 comprises 12 residues. V was clipped by 3 bases and J by 5 bases, with 5 bases between them. CDR3 DNA sequence: TGTGCCAGCAGTTTCCTTTATCAGCCCCAGCATTTT. The encoded protein is CASSFLYQPQHF.

This chain connects TRBV6-2 or TRBV6-3 to TRBJ2-7; D is ambiguous. The germline V gene encodes CDR1 MNHEY and CDR2 SVGEGT. V was cut by 2 bases and J by 6 bases, with 11 bases left in between. The CDR3 spans 13 residues. The CDR3 is CASSYRADFEQYF. The DNA for the CDR3 is TGTGCCAGCAGTTACAGGGCTGACTTCGAGCAGTACTTC.

This sequence joins TRBV25-1 and TRBJ1-1; D is uncertain. V dropped 8 bases and J dropped 4 bases, with 11 bases sitting between them. From germline, CDR1 is MGHDK and CDR2 SYGVNS. The CDR3 is 12 residues long. CDR3 coding DNA: TGTGCCAGCGAGGGAGTAAGCACTGAAGCTTTCTTT. Its translation is CASEGVSTEAFF.

The CDR3 here is CASSYSGTDYGYTF. The CDR3 DNA is TGTGCCAGCAGTTATTCCGGGACAGACTATGGCTACACCTTC. This chain joins TRBV6-5 and TRBJ1-2, with 7 positions matching TRBD1. With 3 bases clipped from V and 3 bases from J, the junction kept 4 bases outside the gene matches. The CDR3 consists of 14 residues. CDR1 is MNHEY and CDR2 is SVGAGI in the germline V gene.

The chain uses TRBV27 and TRBJ1-1; D remains unclear. Germline CDR1 and CDR2: MNHEY and SMNVEV (reference sequence). The CDR3 is 14 residues long. Trimming cost V 3 bases and J 0 bases, with 8 bases left between them. CDR3: CASSLAGMNTEAFF. DNA for the CDR3: TGTGCCAGCAGTTTGGCGGGGATGAACACTGAAGCTTTCTTT.

The chain carries TRBV7-9 and TRBJ1-2; the D is unclear. V was trimmed by 1 base and J by 4 bases, leaving 4 bases between them. Germline assignment: CDR1 SEHNR and CDR2 FQNEAQ (reference sequence). The length of the CDR3 is 12 residues. The CDR3 DNA sequence: TGTGCCAGCAGCTTAGTTGCCTATGGCTACACCTTC. Translation: CASSLVAYGYTF.

The chain has TRBV6-2 or TRBV6-3 and TRBJ2-7; possible D gene TRBD1, 6 bases. CDR1 is MNHEY and CDR2 is SVGEGT in the germline V gene. Trimming left V 2 bases short and J 3 bases short, with 14 bases between. The CDR3 has 15 residues. The CDR3 nucleotides read TGTGCCAGCAGTTACACCGAATCACAGGGCTACGAGCAGTACTTC. It translates to CASSYTESQGYEQYF.

The chain has TRBV12-5 and TRBJ1-1, with a possible D match to TRBD1 (5 bases). V was cut by 10 bases and J by 1 base, with 13 bases left in between. The V gene's germline CDR1 is LGHNT and CDR2 FRNRAP. The CDR3 runs to 13 residues. For the CDR3, the DNA is TGTGCTACCCGACAGTCCGAGAACACTGAAGCTTTCTTT. Protein sequence: CATRQSENTEAFF.

A single count supports this clone. The V and J genes are TRBV7-2 and TRBJ2-3; 8 positions match TRBD2. The junction had 8 bases not matched to a gene; V was cut back by 4 bases and J by 2 bases. CDR1 SGHTA and CDR2 FQGNSA come from the germline V gene. The CDR3 contains 16 residues. This chain's CDR3 is CASSSGGGYDTDTQYF. CDR3 nucleotides: TGTGCCAGCAGCTCCGGGGGGGGGTATGACACAGATACGCAGTATTTT.

This clone has only a few counts. V usage is TRBV28 and J usage is TRBJ1-2; 10 nucleotides align to TRBD1. This CDR3 contains 12 residues. Germline V CDR1 and CDR2: MDHEN, SYDVKM. J lost 8 bases, V lost 6 bases, and 3 bases had no gene match. The CDR3 protein is CASRGQGWGYTF. CDR3 DNA: TGTGCCAGCAGGGGACAGGGGTGGGGCTACACCTTC.